The rows below give T cell receptor beta chains drawn from one sample of a study of response to subunit inactivated influenza vaccine. TCRdb ran MiXCR on the RT-PCR reads and lists one entry per CDR3 protein. Of about 190,000 distinct CDR3 sequences listed, 14% are singletons. The starting material was CD8+ T cells sorted from PBMCs, obtained less than 6 days after vaccination. All receptors come from a man between 50 and 59 years old who received an inactivated influenza vaccine. The CDR3 runs from the conserved cysteine through the conserved F or W. A D gene is named only where the DNA matches it firmly. Some rows mark clone size as missing; the rest say once, few, many or name a class of expanded clone.

d_gene	abundance	j_gene	v_gene	CDR3nt	CDR3aa
.	.	TRBJ2-2	TRBV28	TGTGCCAGCAGATTACAGGGTTTGGACGGGGAGCTGTTTTTT	CASRLQGLDGELFF
TRBD1	few	TRBJ2-5	TRBV4-1	TGCGCCAGCAGCCAATGGGGCAACAGGGGGATGGAGACCCAGTACTTC	CASSQWGNRGMETQYF
TRBD2	few	TRBJ2-7	TRBV6-1	TGTGCCAGCAGTGGGAGCGGGGGATACGAGCAGTACTTC	CASSGSGGYEQYF
.	.	TRBJ2-3	TRBV5-1	TGCGCCAGCAGCTTGAGGACTCTAGTAAACACAGATACGCAGTATTTT	CASSLRTLVNTDTQYF
.	.	TRBJ2-5	TRBV12-3/TRBV12-4	TGTGCCAGCAGTCAGGGACCGGGGAACCAAGAGACCCAGTACTTC	CASSQGPGNQETQYF
TRBD2	.	TRBJ2-1	TRBV5-1	TGCGCCAGCAGCGCCTCTAGCGGGGGTATAGATGAGCAGTTCTTC	CASSASSGGIDEQFF
.	.	TRBJ1-5	TRBV12-3/TRBV12-4	TGTGCCAGCAGTTTCCAGAACAATCAGCCCCAGCATTTT	CASSFQNNQPQHF
.	.	TRBJ2-7	TRBV7-6	TGTGCCAGCAGCTGGAGACAGGAGCCCTCCTACGAGCAGTACTTC	CASSWRQEPSYEQYF
.	few	TRBJ2-7	TRBV20-1	TGCAGTGCTAGAGATAGGCGGGCCTACGAGCAGTACTTC	CSARDRRAYEQYF
.	.	TRBJ1-2	TRBV6-5	TGTGCCAGCAGTTCCTCCTCATGGGGGGCTGACTATGGCTACACCTTC	CASSSSSWGADYGYTF
.	.	TRBJ2-7	TRBV7-6	TGTGCCAGCAGCCCCATGACAGAGAAGGACTACTACGAGCAGTACTTC	CASSPMTEKDYYEQYF
.	.	TRBJ2-3	TRBV7-9	TGTGCCAGCAGCCCCCGCCGGGACAGACTAGACACAGATACGCAGTATTTT	CASSPRRDRLDTDTQYF
.	.	TRBJ2-3	TRBV19	TGTGCCAGTAGTCCCCGACAGGACACAGATACGCAGTATTTT	CASSPRQDTDTQYF
TRBD1	few	TRBJ2-7	TRBV24-1	TGTGCCACCAGTGATCGACAGGGGATCTACGAGCAGTACTTC	CATSDRQGIYEQYF
TRBD1	.	TRBJ2-7	TRBV4-1	TGCGCCAGCAGCCAAGCCAGACAGGGTTTCTACGAGCAGTACTTC	CASSQARQGFYEQYF
TRBD2	.	TRBJ2-7	TRBV7-8	TGTGCCAGCAGCTTTATAGCGGGAGAGGGCTACGAGCAGTACTTC	CASSFIAGEGYEQYF
.	.	TRBJ2-2	TRBV2	TGTGCCAGCACCTCGGTGGAGGGGACCGGGGAGCTGTTTTTT	CASTSVEGTGELFF
TRBD1	once	TRBJ2-4	TRBV27	TGTGCCAGCAGTTCCCTGGTGTCCGGGACAGTTCCCAAAAACATTCAGTACTTC	CASSSLVSGTVPKNIQYF
TRBD1	few	TRBJ2-5	TRBV9	TGTGCCAGCAGCGTAGAACCAGGGGGCTCGTCAGAGCAAGAGACCCAGTACTTC	CASSVEPGGSSEQETQYF
.	.	TRBJ2-1	TRBV5-1	TGCGCCAGCAGCCCGGACAGCCTATACAATGAGCAGTTCTTC	CASSPDSLYNEQFF
TRBD1	.	TRBJ2-7	TRBV11-2	TGTGCCAGCAGCTTAGTACAGGGGGTAGAGCAGTACTTC	CASSLVQGVEQYF
TRBD1	.	TRBJ1-1	TRBV5-6	TGTGCCAGCAGCTTCCCGGGACAGGGGACTGAAGCTTTCTTT	CASSFPGQGTEAFF
TRBD1	.	TRBJ2-1	TRBV12-3/TRBV12-4	TGTGCCAGCAGCCCCGACAGGGAGTATGAGCAGTTCTTC	CASSPDREYEQFF
.	.	TRBJ2-1	TRBV4-3	TGCGCCAGCAGCCGGGGACACCTCAATGAGCAGTTCTTC	CASSRGHLNEQFF